Included here is one TCR beta chain sequence, with context. Germline V gives CDR1 DFQATT, CDR2 SNEGSKA (reference sequence). The V and J ends lost 5 bases and 9 bases respectively, with 14 bases between them. This CDR3 spans 12 amino acids. Individual cDNA molecules were tagged with unique molecular identifiers. In TCRdb, the 5' RACE reads were re-called with MiXCR into one record per CDR3 protein. The profile shows 97,000 or so distinct CDR3 sequences, about 12% of them singletons. This specimen comes from a study of early T cells in non-severe SARS-CoV-2 infection. The wider study: Alpha and beta chains were unpaired, from unsorted whole-blood bulk RNA.

The receptor comes from an adult who was a healthcare worker with PCR-confirmed SARS-CoV-2 infection or an uninfected control (not recorded which). The chain employs TRBV20-1 and TRBJ2-1, with D tentatively TRBD2 (5 bases). Sample: whole blood. The CDR3: CSAGRSVIEQFF. In nucleotides, the CDR3 is TGCAGTGCTGGACGTAGCGTGATTGAGCAGTTCTTC.